The entry below gives a single T cell receptor (beta chain) sequence along with its context. This clone's antigen is unknown. No base quality information exists; no much larger clone differs at one position. The germline V gene encodes CDR1 MDHEN and CDR2 SYDVKM. Trimming leaves V shorter by 2 bases and J shorter by 5 bases, with the junction holding 6 bases beyond the gene matches. Spanning cysteine to phenylalanine, the CDR3 consists of 15 amino acids. This entry keeps only the CDR3 DNA: 45 bases, framed from base 1. The immunoSEQ Assay, a bias-controlled multiplex PCR, was used to amplify TCRbeta CDR3 regions from genomic DNA. The paper's processing steps were these. Nucleated cell counts per sample were estimated from amplification of reference gene primers within the assay. To quantify the absolute abundance of each unique TCRbeta CDR3 rearrangement, sequence reads were collapsed and filtered. For each sample, productive Simpson clonality was calculated by taking the square root of Simpson's diversity index across productive rearrangements. Here the immuneACCESS table is served through TCRdb, limited to in-frame sequences with V and J called. Missing clones are a known gap in these copies; in checked studies unresolved V genes cover under half, and the rest lacks a known reason. V and J calls and clone size are those listed in that table; D and trimming were worked out from the DNA. The sample data list 25,000 to 35,000 clones, and around 92% of these were observed just once. The ten largest make up around 0.8% of the sample.

At one collaborating source in Seattle, patients were enrolled during active infection and were followed longitudinally through the course of disease. Whole blood was collected in K2EDTA tubes by collaborating institutions according to the institutions' own protocols. For TCRbeta analysis, collaborator samples were shipped as frozen whole blood, as isolated PBMCs, or as DNA extracted from either sample type. The data derive from a study of blood T cell repertoires in COVID-19 (dated by TCRdb to the early 2020s). For context, the study as a whole: Collaborator samples came from the United States, Italy and Spain and covered acute and convalescent phases of COVID-19. The prospective study material was composed of cDNA or gDNA derived from T cells, B-cell-depleted T cells, or PBMCs. Deeply sampled blood TCRbeta repertoires from subjects exposed to, actively infected with, or recovered from COVID-19 were included in the dataset. The samples were drawn from two sources: the first 160 participants of the ongoing ImmuneRACE study, and 950 to 1,500 subjects contributed by 6 global collaborators. The repertoires were released in a freely available public database meant as a resource for research on the immune response to SARS-CoV-2. Nearly every sample came with metadata listing a de-identified subject ID, COVID-19 status, age in years and sex. Where available, HLA class I and class II types were obtained from metadata supplied by the sample provider rather than from assay-based typing.

Study-wide findings and limitations: The quantity of clinical and demographic metadata differed by source and by participant and was supplied without curation.

Sequencing was done on a sample of peripheral blood. Recombination linked TRBV28 to TRBJ2-5, and TRBD1 aligns with 9 junction nucleotides. This TCR was recovered from a woman in her seventies with COVID-19, enrolled during active disease. The DNA sequence is given as TGTGCCAGCAGTTTACCGACAGGGGGTACCGAGACCCAGTACTTC. Its protein is CASSLPTGGTETQYF.